This passage covers 4 T cell receptor beta chains from one sample sequenced in a study of shared clonotypes between healthy human individuals. The method was immunoSEQ multiplex PCR; TCRdb's version includes in-frame clones alone and lacks a portion of them. The repertoire includes fewer than 550,000 clones, 60% to 80% of them detected once, and about 12% sits in the top ten. Source material: PBMCs. The receptors come from a middle-aged woman in good health. Some clones in this sample may be carry-over from other donors' samples.

The rearrangement links TRBV27 to TRBJ2-7, with a weak D call TRBD2 (6 bases). The V and J ends lost 7 bases and 0 bases respectively, with 19 bases between them. The germline V gene encodes CDR1 MNHEY and CDR2 SMNVEV (reference sequence). The CDR3 is 16 amino acids. Written as DNA, the CDR3 is TGTGCCAGCATCGGGACTCGCCTCTCCCACTCCTACGAGCAGTACTTC. Its translation is CASIGTRLSHSYEQYF.

The CDR3: CASSILGPGTSGEQFF. The CDR3 nucleotides are TGTGCCAGCTCAATCCTGGGACCCGGGACTAGCGGAGAGCAGTTCTTC. The chain employs TRBV18 and TRBJ2-1, with 11 bases lining up with TRBD2. The CDR3 has 16 amino acids. CDR1 KGHSH and CDR2 LQKENI come from the germline V gene. The J segment lost 10 bases and the V segment lost 5 bases, leaving 13 bases of the junction unmatched.

Ten or more counts support this clone. The rearrangement uses TRBV7-9 and TRBJ1-3; 9 bases fit TRBD1. V trimming: 5 bases; J trimming: 4 bases; junction bases outside the gene matches: 6. CDR3 length: 15 residues. Germline CDR1 and CDR2: SEHNR and FQNEAQ (reference sequence). The CDR3 protein is CASSLPGTGGNTIYF. The CDR3 DNA sequence: TGTGCCAGCAGCCTACCGGGGACAGGGGGAAACACCATATATTTT.

Notes on this clone: A read error is possible here, since a much larger clone lies one base away. The chain employs TRBV6-5 and TRBJ1-2; D not resolved. The V gene lost 0 bases and the J gene lost 1 base, with 6 bases spanning the gap. The CDR3 consists of 14 residues. Germline CDR1 MNHEY, CDR2 SVGAGI. In DNA form, the CDR3 reads TGTGCCAGCAGTTACTCCCAGTTTAACTATGGCTACACCTTC. Translating it yields CASSYSQFNYGYTF.